A selection of T cell receptor beta chains follows, all from one sample in a study of shared clonotypes between healthy human individuals. TCRdb's copy holds only in-frame clones and misses some; the assay was immunoSEQ multiplex PCR. The sample has approximately 2,000,000 clones; 90% to 95% are singletons. The sequencing input was naive CD8+ T cells from PBMCs. These receptors were taken from a man between 18 and 29 years old in good health. Some clones in this sample may be carry-over from other donors' samples. Both conserved end residues are part of each CDR3. D genes are given only for firm matches. Expanded clones are given a class, and other clones once, few, many or no size at all.

TRBD2 TRBJ2-7 NA TRBV13 CASSLGTSGYEQYF TGTGCCAGCAGCTTAGGGACTAGCGGGTACGAGCAGTACTTC
NA TRBJ2-1 NA TRBV7-8 CASSLDPDREEQFF TGTGCCAGCAGCTTAGATCCGGACAGAGAGGAGCAGTTCTTC
NA TRBJ1-1 NA TRBV19 CASSMARVGDTEAFF TGTGCCAGTAGTATGGCTAGGGTCGGGGACACTGAAGCTTTCTTT
NA TRBJ2-1 NA TRBV7-9 CASSLDASYNEQFF TGTGCCAGCAGCTTAGACGCATCCTACAATGAGCAGTTCTTC
NA TRBJ1-2 NA TRBV28 CASTLRGTNLGGYTF TGTGCCAGCACCCTTCGCGGGACGAACCTGGGAGGCTACACCTTC
NA TRBJ2-1 NA TRBV2 CASSEWGQSSYNEQFF TGTGCCAGCAGTGAGTGGGGGCAAAGCTCCTACAATGAGCAGTTCTTC
TRBD1 TRBJ2-5 once TRBV6-5 CASSRTGNNQETQYF TGTGCCAGCAGCCGGACAGGGAATAACCAAGAGACCCAGTACTTC
NA TRBJ2-5 NA TRBV4-3 CASSQVSRGQKETQYF TGCGCCAGCAGCCAAGTCTCCAGGGGCCAAAAAGAGACCCAGTACTTC
NA TRBJ1-2 NA TRBV6-1 CASSEDGGYTF TGTGCCAGCAGTGAAGATGGAGGCTACACCTTC
NA TRBJ1-2 NA TRBV2 CASSEYQGTYGYTF TGTGCCAGCAGTGAATATCAGGGAACTTATGGCTACACCTTC
NA TRBJ1-5 NA TRBV4-3 CASSQNHDSNQPQHF TGCGCCAGCAGCCAAAACCACGATAGCAATCAGCCCCAGCATTTT
NA TRBJ2-3 NA TRBV27 CASRERGTDTQYF TGTGCCAGCAGAGAGAGGGGCACAGATACGCAGTATTTT
NA TRBJ2-7 NA TRBV4-1 CASSQVQGLTYEQYF TGCGCCAGCAGCCAAGTGCAGGGGCTAACCTACGAGCAGTACTTC
NA TRBJ2-7 NA TRBV2 CASSGWTELSYEQYF TGTGCCAGCAGTGGTTGGACGGAGCTCTCCTACGAGCAGTACTTC
TRBD2 TRBJ2-3 NA TRBV6-6 CASSSPGGRDTQYF TGTGCCAGCAGTTCTCCGGGAGGTCGGGATACGCAGTATTTT
NA TRBJ2-7 few TRBV7-9 CASSLGGRPIPSYEQYF TGTGCCAGCAGCTTAGGTGGCCGACCGATCCCCTCCTACGAGCAGTACTTC
TRBD1 TRBJ1-4 NA TRBV9 CASSESGGGGEKLFF TGTGCCAGCAGCGAATCGGGAGGGGGCGGCGAAAAACTGTTTTTT
NA TRBJ2-7 NA TRBV5-4 CASQDGARQYF TGTGCCAGCCAAGACGGGGCAAGGCAGTACTTC
NA TRBJ1-2 few TRBV30 CAWSVSAAYGYTF TGTGCCTGGAGTGTTTCTGCGGCCTATGGCTACACCTTC
TRBD1 TRBJ1-3 NA TRBV11-2 CASSPWGQGAPGNTIYF TGTGCCAGCAGCCCCTGGGGGCAGGGGGCCCCGGGAAACACCATATATTTT
TRBD1 TRBJ2-7 NA TRBV6-5 CASSPQGQGYEQYF TGTGCCAGCAGCCCCCAGGGACAGGGCTACGAGCAGTACTTC
NA TRBJ1-1 NA TRBV11-2 CASSSSQGGTEAFF TGTGCCAGCAGCTCTTCACAGGGAGGCACTGAAGCTTTCTTT
NA TRBJ2-7 NA TRBV10-3 CAISEGGEQYF TGTGCCATCAGTGAAGGGGGCGAGCAGTACTTC
NA TRBJ2-2 once TRBV6-1 CAIMGPFLRTGELFF TGTGCCATCATGGGGCCTTTCCTGAGAACCGGGGAGCTGTTTTTT
TRBD1 TRBJ2-1 once TRBV7-3 CASSLSTGGSYNEQFF TGTGCCAGCAGCTTGTCAACAGGGGGCTCCTACAATGAGCAGTTCTTC
NA TRBJ2-7 NA TRBV7-6 CASSLKAGALYEQYF TGTGCCAGCAGCTTAAAAGCGGGTGCACTCTACGAGCAGTACTTC
NA TRBJ1-1 NA TRBV29-1 CSVETGSNTEAFF TGCAGCGTTGAAACAGGTTCTAACACTGAAGCTTTCTTT
NA TRBJ1-5 NA TRBV7-8 CASSLSGGGAIIQPQHF TGTGCCAGCAGCTTATCCGGGGGGGGCGCGATTATCCAGCCCCAGCATTTT
TRBD1 TRBJ2-7 NA TRBV9 CASSARQGRPYEQYF TGTGCCAGCAGCGCCAGACAGGGGAGACCCTACGAGCAGTACTTC
TRBD1 TRBJ2-3 once TRBV9 CASSVPRDREGTDTQYF TGTGCCAGCAGCGTGCCCCGGGACAGGGAGGGCACAGATACGCAGTATTTT
NA TRBJ2-7 NA TRBV27 CASSLAVVGTGVNYEQYF TGTGCCAGCAGTTTAGCGGTAGTGGGGACCGGGGTTAATTACGAGCAGTACTTC
TRBD2 TRBJ2-1 NA TRBV11-2 CASILADSYNEQFF TGTGCCAGTATACTAGCGGACTCCTACAATGAGCAGTTCTTC
NA TRBJ2-2 NA TRBV2 CASSEILVRTGELFF TGTGCCAGCAGTGAGATATTAGTGAGGACCGGGGAGCTGTTTTTT
TRBD1 TRBJ2-1 NA TRBV7-9 CASSSSRDRGGYNEQFF TGTGCCAGCAGCTCGTCCCGGGACAGGGGGGGTTACAATGAGCAGTTCTTC
NA TRBJ1-1 NA TRBV9 CASSVKGYMNTEAFF TGTGCCAGCAGCGTAAAAGGGTACATGAACACTGAAGCTTTCTTT
TRBD2 TRBJ2-5 NA TRBV7-9 CASSPDGPSGREETQYF TGTGCCAGCAGCCCCGACGGTCCTAGCGGGCGGGAAGAGACCCAGTACTTC
TRBD1 TRBJ2-7 NA TRBV27 CASSSRGQAREQYF TGTGCCAGCAGTTCCCGGGGACAGGCTCGGGAGCAGTACTTC
TRBD2 TRBJ2-5 NA TRBV6-1 CASSEGTSGRGGEETQYF TGTGCCAGCAGTGAAGGGACTAGCGGGAGGGGGGGTGAAGAGACCCAGTACTTC
NA TRBJ2-1 NA TRBV4-3 CASSQDRGEVHEQFF TGCGCCAGCAGCCAAGACCGGGGTGAGGTCCATGAGCAGTTCTTC
NA TRBJ2-1 NA TRBV11-2 CASSPGVLGILQDEQFF TGTGCCAGCAGCCCGGGTGTCCTTGGAATACTTCAGGATGAGCAGTTCTTC
TRBD1 TRBJ2-7 once TRBV10-3 CAIRDRGRHYEQYF TGTGCCATCAGGGACAGGGGTCGGCACTACGAGCAGTACTTC
NA TRBJ2-1 NA TRBV5-4 CASSTLGNEQFF TGTGCCAGCAGCACCCTCGGCAATGAGCAGTTCTTC
TRBD2 TRBJ2-2 once TRBV4-1 CASSQEGTSANTGELFF TGCGCCAGCAGCCAAGAGGGGACTAGCGCAAACACCGGGGAGCTGTTTTTT
TRBD2 TRBJ2-5 NA TRBV7-9 CASSLGRREGRQETQYF TGTGCCAGCAGCTTGGGGCGGCGGGAGGGCCGTCAAGAGACCCAGTACTTC
NA TRBJ1-5 NA TRBV9 CASSVGGGQPQHF TGTGCCAGCAGCGTAGGGGGAGGTCAGCCCCAGCATTTT
NA TRBJ2-7 NA TRBV27 CASSARRGYEQYF TGTGCCAGCAGTGCTAGACGGGGCTACGAGCAGTACTTC
TRBD2 TRBJ2-7 NA TRBV28 CASSLSGTSEQYF TGTGCCAGCAGTCTTAGCGGGACCAGCGAGCAGTACTTC
NA TRBJ2-7 NA TRBV27 CASSLGGTYYYEQYF TGTGCCAGCAGTTTAGGGGGGACATACTATTACGAGCAGTACTTC
NA TRBJ2-3 NA TRBV11-2 CASNNKGAGAGTDTQYF TGTGCCAGCAACAACAAGGGGGCGGGAGCGGGCACAGATACGCAGTATTTT
NA TRBJ2-3 NA TRBV4-1 CASSQDLGALVDTQYF TGCGCCAGCAGCCAAGATTTGGGAGCCTTGGTAGATACGCAGTATTTT